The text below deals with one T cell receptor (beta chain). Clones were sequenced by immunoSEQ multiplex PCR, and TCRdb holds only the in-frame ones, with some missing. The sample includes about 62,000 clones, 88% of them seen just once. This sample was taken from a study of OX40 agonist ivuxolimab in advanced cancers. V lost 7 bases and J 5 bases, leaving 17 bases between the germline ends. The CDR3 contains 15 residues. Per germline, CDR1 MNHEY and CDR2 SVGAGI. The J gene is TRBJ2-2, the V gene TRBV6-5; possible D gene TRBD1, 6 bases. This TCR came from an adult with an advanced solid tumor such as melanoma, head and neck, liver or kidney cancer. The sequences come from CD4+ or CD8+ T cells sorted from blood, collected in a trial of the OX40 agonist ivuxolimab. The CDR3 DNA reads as TGTGCCAGCAACAGGGCGCACGAGGGGACCGGGGAGCTGTTTTTT. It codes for CASNRAHEGTGELFF.